This is a list of T cell receptor beta chains from one sample in a study of blood T cell repertoires in COVID-19. Repertoires were generated with immunoSEQ multiplex PCR, while TCRdb's copy carries only in-frame clones and drops some. The repertoire consists of about 360,000 clones, with around 84% occurring once and the leading ten covering 0.85% to 1.2%. The specimen sequenced was peripheral blood. Receptors originate from a human donor with acute or convalescent COVID-19. The donor label of this sample is uncertain. The CDR3 runs from the conserved cysteine through the conserved F or W. The D gene is left open where the match is weak. Clone size, where shown, is once, few, many, or a class for clones that have expanded.

clone_size	v_call	cdr3_length	d_call	j_call	cdr3_nt	cdr3_aa
.	TRBV7-6	16	.	TRBJ1-3	TGTGCCAGCAGCTTATACGGGGGGCAAGCTGGAAACACCATATATTTT	CASSLYGGQAGNTIYF
few	TRBV2	13	.	TRBJ1-1	TGTGCCAGCAGGGGCGAGCCTTACACTGAAGCTTTCTTT	CASRGEPYTEAFF
.	TRBV5-6	14	.	TRBJ1-6	TGTGCCAGCAGCCTTCGGACAGCCAATTCACCCCTCCACTTT	CASSLRTANSPLHF
.	TRBV6-4	15	.	TRBJ2-1	TGTGCCAGCAGTGACTCAAGGGGGATGAAGGATGAGCAGTTCTTC	CASSDSRGMKDEQFF
few	TRBV28	14	TRBD2	TRBJ2-1	TGTGCCAGCAGGACTAGCGGGGGGAACAATGAGCAGTTCTTC	CASRTSGGNNEQFF
.	TRBV7-9	16	.	TRBJ1-2	TGTGCCAGCAGCCTAACAGGAGCAGGGGAGGGAAAGGGCTACACCTTC	CASSLTGAGEGKGYTF
.	TRBV7-6	14	TRBD2	TRBJ2-7	TGTGCCAGCAGCCGAGTCACAAGCGGGAGCGAGCAGTACTTC	CASSRVTSGSEQYF
.	TRBV11-2	13	.	TRBJ1-2	TGTGCCAGCAGCTTAGTGGGGAGCTATGGCTACACCTTC	CASSLVGSYGYTF
.	TRBV5-8	14	TRBD1	TRBJ2-1	TGTGCCAGCAGTCGGCGACAGGGAGTCAATGAGCAGTTCTTC	CASSRRQGVNEQFF
many	TRBV21-1	16	.	TRBJ2-7	TGTGCCAGCAGTACCTCGAACGCGGGTATTTGGGACGAGCAGTACTTC	CASSTSNAGIWDEQYF
.	TRBV10-2	15	TRBD1	TRBJ1-6	TGCGCCAGCAGTCATACGGGACAGGGGAATTCACCCCTCCACTTT	CASSHTGQGNSPLHF
.	TRBV6-5	13	.	TRBJ2-1	TGTGCCAGCAGTTACGAACTCGGGAGTGAGCAGTTCTTC	CASSYELGSEQFF
.	TRBV12-5	13	TRBD1	TRBJ1-1	TGTGCTAGTACCGGGACAGTGAACACTGAAGCTTTCTTT	CASTGTVNTEAFF
many	TRBV7-8	19	TRBD2	TRBJ2-7	TGTGCCAGCAGCTCCCGCTCCCTGACTAGCGGGGGATTTGTCGGAGAGCAGTACTTC	CASSSRSLTSGGFVGEQYF
once	TRBV27	18	TRBD1	TRBJ2-4	TGTGCCAGCAGTTCGATCCGGGACAGGGGGTTATTCAAAAACATTCAGTACTTC	CASSSIRDRGLFKNIQYF
.	TRBV6-1	14	.	TRBJ2-7	TGTGCCAGCAGTGACGACAGGCTCACCTACGAGCAGTACTTC	CASSDDRLTYEQYF
.	TRBV5-6	16	.	TRBJ2-7	TGTGCCAGCAGCCAATCAGGCGGGGGCCTAACCTACGAGCAGTACTTC	CASSQSGGGLTYEQYF
.	TRBV9	17	TRBD1	TRBJ1-6	TGTGCCAGCGGCGGGGGACAGGGACAGGGGGCCCGATCACCCCTCCACTTT	CASGGGQGQGARSPLHF
.	TRBV19	14	.	TRBJ1-2	TGTGCCAGTAGCGAACGACAGTTTAACTATGGCTACACCTTC	CASSERQFNYGYTF
.	TRBV6-5	15	.	TRBJ1-6	TGTGCCGGGAGGTCCACCAGCTCCTATAATTCACCCCTCCACTTT	CAGRSTSSYNSPLHF
.	TRBV5-1	13	.	TRBJ1-1	TGCGCCAGTTCGTTCGGGGGGGAGACTGAAGCTTTCTTT	CASSFGGETEAFF
.	TRBV25-1	15	.	TRBJ1-4	TGTGCCAGCAGTGAATACTCCCGAGCCCTTGAAAAACTGTTTTTT	CASSEYSRALEKLFF
few	TRBV9	14	TRBD1	TRBJ1-1	TGTGCCAGCAGCGTGGGACAGCTGAACACTGAAGCTTTCTTT	CASSVGQLNTEAFF